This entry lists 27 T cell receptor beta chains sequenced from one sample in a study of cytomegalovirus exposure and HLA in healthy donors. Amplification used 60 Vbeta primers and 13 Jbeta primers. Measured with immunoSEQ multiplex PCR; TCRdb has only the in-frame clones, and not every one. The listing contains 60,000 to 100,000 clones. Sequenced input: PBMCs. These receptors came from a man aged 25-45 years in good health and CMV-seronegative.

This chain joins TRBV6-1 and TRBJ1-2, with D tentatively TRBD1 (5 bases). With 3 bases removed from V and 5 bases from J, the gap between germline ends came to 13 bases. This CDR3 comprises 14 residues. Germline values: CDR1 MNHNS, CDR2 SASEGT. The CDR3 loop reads CASSERGGVYGYTF. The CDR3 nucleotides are TGTGCCAGCAGTGAGCGGGGGGGAGTATATGGCTACACCTTC.

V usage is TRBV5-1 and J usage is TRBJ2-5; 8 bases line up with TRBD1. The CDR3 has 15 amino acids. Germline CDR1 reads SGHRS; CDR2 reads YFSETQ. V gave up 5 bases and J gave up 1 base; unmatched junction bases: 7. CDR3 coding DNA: TGCGCCAGCAGAAGACAGGGGTCGTCCCAAGAGACCCAGTACTTC. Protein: CASRRQGSSQETQYF.

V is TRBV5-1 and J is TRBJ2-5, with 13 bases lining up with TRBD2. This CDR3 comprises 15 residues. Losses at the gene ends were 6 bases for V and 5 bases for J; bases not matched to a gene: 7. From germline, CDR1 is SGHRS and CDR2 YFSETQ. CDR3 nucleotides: TGCGCCAGCAAGACCGGACTAGCGGGAGCCGAGACCCAGTACTTC. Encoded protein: CASKTGLAGAETQYF.

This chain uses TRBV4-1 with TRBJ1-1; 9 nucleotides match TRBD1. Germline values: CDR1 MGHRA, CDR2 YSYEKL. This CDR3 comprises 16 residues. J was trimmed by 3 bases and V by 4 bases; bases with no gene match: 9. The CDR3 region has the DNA TGCGCCAGCAGCCCAATAAGGGGACAGGGCCACACTGAAGCTTTCTTT. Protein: CASSPIRGQGHTEAFF.

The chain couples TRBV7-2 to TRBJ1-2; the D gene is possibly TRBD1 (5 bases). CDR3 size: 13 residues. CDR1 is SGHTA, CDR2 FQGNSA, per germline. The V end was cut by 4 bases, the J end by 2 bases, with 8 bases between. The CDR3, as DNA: TGTGCCAGCAGCTCAGGGATGAACTATGGCTACACCTTC. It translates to CASSSGMNYGYTF.

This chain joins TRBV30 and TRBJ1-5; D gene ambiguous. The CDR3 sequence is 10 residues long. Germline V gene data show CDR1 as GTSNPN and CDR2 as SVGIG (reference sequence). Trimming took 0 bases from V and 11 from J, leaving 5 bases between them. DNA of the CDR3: TGTGCCTGGAGTGTCATAGCCCAGCATTTT. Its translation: CAWSVIAQHF. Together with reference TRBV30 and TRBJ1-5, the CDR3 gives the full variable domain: SQTIHQWPATLVQPVGSPLSLECTVEGTSNPNLYWYRQAAGRGLQLLFYSVGIGQISSEVPQNLSASRPQDRQFILSSKKLLLSDSGFYLCAWSVIAQHFGDGTRLSIL.

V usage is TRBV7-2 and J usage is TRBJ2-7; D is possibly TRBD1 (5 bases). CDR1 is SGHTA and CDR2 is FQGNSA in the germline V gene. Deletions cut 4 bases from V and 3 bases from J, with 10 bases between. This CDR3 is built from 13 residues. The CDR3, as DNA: TGTGCCAGCAGCTATGACAGTAACTACGAGCAGTACTTC. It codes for CASSYDSNYEQYF.

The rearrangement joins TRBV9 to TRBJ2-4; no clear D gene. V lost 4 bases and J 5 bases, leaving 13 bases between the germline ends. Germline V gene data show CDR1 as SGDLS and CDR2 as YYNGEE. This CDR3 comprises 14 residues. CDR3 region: CASSPRSSENIQYF. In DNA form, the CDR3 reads TGTGCCAGCAGCCCTCGGAGTTCTGAAAACATTCAGTACTTC. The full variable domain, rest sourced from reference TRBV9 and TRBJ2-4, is DSGVTQTPKHLITATGQRVTLRCSPRSGDLSVYWYQQSLDQGLQFLIQYYNGEERAKGNILERFSAQQFPDLHSELNLSSLELGDSALYFCASSPRSSENIQYFGAGTRLSVL.

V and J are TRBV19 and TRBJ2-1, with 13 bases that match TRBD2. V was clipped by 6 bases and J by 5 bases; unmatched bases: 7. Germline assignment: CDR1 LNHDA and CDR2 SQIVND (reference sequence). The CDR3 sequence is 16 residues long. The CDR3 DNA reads TGTGCCAGTAGCTCCTGGACTAGCGGGAGTGACAATGAGCAGTTCTTC. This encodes CASSSWTSGSDNEQFF. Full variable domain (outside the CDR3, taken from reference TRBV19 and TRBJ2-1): DGGITQSPKYLFRKEGQNVTLSCEQNLNHDAMYWYRQDPGQGLRLIYYSQIVNDFQKGDIAEGYSVSREKKESFPLTVTSAQKNPTAFYLCASSSWTSGSDNEQFFGPGTRLTVL.

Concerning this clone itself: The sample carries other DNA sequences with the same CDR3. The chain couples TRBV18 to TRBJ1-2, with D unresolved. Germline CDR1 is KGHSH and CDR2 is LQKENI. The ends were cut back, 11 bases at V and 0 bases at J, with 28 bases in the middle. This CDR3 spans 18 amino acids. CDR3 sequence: CAFSPYARLILANYGYTF. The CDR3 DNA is TGTGCCTTCTCCCCATACGCTCGGCTAATCCTAGCTAACTATGGCTACACCTTC.

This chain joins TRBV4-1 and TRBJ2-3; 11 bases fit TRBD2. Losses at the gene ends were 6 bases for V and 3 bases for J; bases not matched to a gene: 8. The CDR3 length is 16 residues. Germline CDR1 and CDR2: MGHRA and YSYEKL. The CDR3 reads CASRLSGGGRTDTQYF. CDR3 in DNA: TGCGCCAGCAGGCTTAGCGGGGGGGGTAGAACAGATACGCAGTATTTT.

As DNA, the CDR3 is TGTGCCAGCAGTGAAACGATGGGACATCGAATAGCTGAAGCTTTCTTT. Translated: CASSETMGHRIAEAFF. V is TRBV6-1 and J is TRBJ1-1; D perhaps matches TRBD1 (6 bases). Germline CDR1 reads MNHNS; CDR2 reads SASEGT. V lost 2 bases and J lost 6, with 19 bases in between. The CDR3 is 16 residues long.

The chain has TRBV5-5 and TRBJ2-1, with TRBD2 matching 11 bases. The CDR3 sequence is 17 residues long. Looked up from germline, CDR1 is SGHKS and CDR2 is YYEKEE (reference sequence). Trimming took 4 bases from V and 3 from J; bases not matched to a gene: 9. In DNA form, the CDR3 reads TGTGCCAGCAGCACCCAACTAGCGGGAGTGGACTACAATGAGCAGTTCTTC. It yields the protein CASSTQLAGVDYNEQFF.

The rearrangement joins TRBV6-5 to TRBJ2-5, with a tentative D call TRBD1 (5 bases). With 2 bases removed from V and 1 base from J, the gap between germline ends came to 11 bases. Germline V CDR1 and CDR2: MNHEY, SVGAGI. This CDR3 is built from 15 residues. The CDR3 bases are TGTGCCAGCAGTTACGCCCAGGGCCCCCAAGAGACCCAGTACTTC. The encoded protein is CASSYAQGPQETQYF.

CDR3 coding DNA: TGTGCCAGCAGCCCTACGGGACTCCAAGAGACCCAGTACTTC. Translation gives CASSPTGLQETQYF. The chain is built from TRBV7-3 and TRBJ2-5, with D perhaps TRBD2 (6 bases). The CDR3 is 14 amino acids. From germline, CDR1 is SGHTA and CDR2 FQGTGA. The ends were cut back, 5 bases at V and 1 base at J, with 11 bases in the middle.

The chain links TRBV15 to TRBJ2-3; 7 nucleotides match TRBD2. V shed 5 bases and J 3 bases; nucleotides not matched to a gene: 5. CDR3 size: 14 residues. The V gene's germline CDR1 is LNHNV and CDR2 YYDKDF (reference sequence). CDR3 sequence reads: CATSRRGETDTQYF. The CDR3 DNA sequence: TGTGCCACCAGCCGTCGGGGGGAGACAGATACGCAGTATTTT.

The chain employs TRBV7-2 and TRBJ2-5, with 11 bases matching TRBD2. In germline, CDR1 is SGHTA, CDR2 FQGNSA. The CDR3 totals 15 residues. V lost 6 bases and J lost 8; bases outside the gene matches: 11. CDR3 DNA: TGTGCCAGCAGGCCTAGCGGGAGGACCCCGGCCACCCAGTACTTC. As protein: CASRPSGRTPATQYF.

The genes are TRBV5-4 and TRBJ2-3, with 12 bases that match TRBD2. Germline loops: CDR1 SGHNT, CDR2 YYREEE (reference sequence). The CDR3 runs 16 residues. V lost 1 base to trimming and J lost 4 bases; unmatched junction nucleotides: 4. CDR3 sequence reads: CASSLMLAGGSDTQYF. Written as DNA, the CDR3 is TGTGCCAGCAGCTTGATGCTAGCGGGGGGGTCAGATACGCAGTATTTT.

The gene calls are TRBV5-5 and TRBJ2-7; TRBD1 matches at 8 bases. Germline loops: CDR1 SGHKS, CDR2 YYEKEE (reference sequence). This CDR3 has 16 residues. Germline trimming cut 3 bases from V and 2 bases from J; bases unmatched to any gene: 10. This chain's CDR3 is CASSSEVGQVTYEQYF. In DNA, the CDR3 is TGTGCCAGCAGCTCTGAGGTGGGACAGGTCACCTACGAGCAGTACTTC.

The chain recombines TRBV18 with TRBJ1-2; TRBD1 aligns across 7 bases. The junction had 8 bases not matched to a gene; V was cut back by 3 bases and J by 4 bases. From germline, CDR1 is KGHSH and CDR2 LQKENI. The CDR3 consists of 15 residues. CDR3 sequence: CASSPKSGQIYGYTF. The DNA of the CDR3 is TGTGCCAGCTCACCGAAGTCGGGACAGATCTATGGCTACACCTTC. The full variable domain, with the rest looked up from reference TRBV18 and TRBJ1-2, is NAGVMQNPRHLVRRRGQEARLRCSPMKGHSHVYWYRQLPEEGLKFMVYLQKENIIDESGMPKERFSAEFPKEGPSILRIQQVVRGDSAAYFCASSPKSGQIYGYTFGSGTRLTVV.

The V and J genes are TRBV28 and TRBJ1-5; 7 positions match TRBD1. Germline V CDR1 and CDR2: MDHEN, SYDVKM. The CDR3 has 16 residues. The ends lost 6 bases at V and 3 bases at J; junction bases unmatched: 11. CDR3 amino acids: CASRQGTEILNQPQHF. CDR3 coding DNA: TGTGCCAGCAGACAAGGGACAGAGATACTCAATCAGCCCCAGCATTTT.

CDR3 DNA: TGTGCCACCGGGGGGACTAGCGGGAGAGGTGGGTACAATGAGCAGTTCTTC. This translates into CATGGTSGRGGYNEQFF. The chain is built from TRBV25-1 and TRBJ2-1; 14 bases align to TRBD2. The junction had 12 bases not matched to a gene; V was cut back by 10 bases and J by 4 bases. The CDR3 extends over 17 amino acids. Germline V CDR1 and CDR2: MGHDK, SYGVNS.

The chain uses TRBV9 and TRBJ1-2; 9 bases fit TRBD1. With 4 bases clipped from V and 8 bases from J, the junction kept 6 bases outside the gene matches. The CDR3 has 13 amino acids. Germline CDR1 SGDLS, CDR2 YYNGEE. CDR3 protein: CASSQGTGLGYTF. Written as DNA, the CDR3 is TGTGCCAGCAGCCAAGGGACAGGGTTGGGCTACACCTTC.

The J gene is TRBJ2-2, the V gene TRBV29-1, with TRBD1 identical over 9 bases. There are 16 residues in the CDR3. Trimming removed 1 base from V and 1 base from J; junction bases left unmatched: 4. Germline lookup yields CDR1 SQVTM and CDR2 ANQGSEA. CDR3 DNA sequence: TGCAGCGTTGAAGGACAGGGGGGCTTGAACACCGGGGAGCTGTTTTTT. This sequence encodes CSVEGQGGLNTGELFF.

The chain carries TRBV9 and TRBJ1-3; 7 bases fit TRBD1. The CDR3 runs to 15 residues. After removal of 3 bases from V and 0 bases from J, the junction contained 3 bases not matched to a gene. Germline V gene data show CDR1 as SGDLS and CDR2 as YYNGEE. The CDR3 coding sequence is TGTGCCAGCAGCGCCGGGACAGCCTCTGGAAACACCATATATTTT. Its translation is CASSAGTASGNTIYF.

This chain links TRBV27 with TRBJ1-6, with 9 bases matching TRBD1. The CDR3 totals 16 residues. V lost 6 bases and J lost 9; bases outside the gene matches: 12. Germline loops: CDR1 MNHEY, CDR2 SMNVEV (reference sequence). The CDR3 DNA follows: TGTGCCAGCAGCTACTTTATAAGGGACAGGGCTTCACCCCTCCACTTT. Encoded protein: CASSYFIRDRASPLHF.

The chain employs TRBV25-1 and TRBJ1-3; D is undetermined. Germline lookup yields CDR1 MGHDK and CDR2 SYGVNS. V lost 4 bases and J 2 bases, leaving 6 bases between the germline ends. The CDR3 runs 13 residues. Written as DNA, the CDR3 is TGTGCCAGCAGTGGGCAAGCTGGAAACACCATATATTTT. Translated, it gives CASSGQAGNTIYF.